Listed below are T cell receptor beta chains from one sample, sequenced in a study of T cells in Graves' hyperthyroidism and ophthalmopathy. TCRdb analysed the multiplex PCR reads with MiXCR anew, one entry per CDR3 protein. In the table there are roughly 500,000 distinct CDR3 sequences, 40% to 50% of which are singletons. The sequenced material came from peripheral blood or thyroid tissue (not recorded which). These receptors all stem from an adult woman with Graves' disease, either hyperthyroidism or ophthalmopathy (not recorded which). CDR3s leave out the opening cysteine and the closing phenylalanine or tryptophan. D genes are given only for firm matches.

J: TRBJ1-3; D: TRBD1; V: TRBV10-3; CDR3: AISGYTGGGNTIY
J: TRBJ2-7; D: NA; V: TRBV7-9; CDR3: ASSSTPPGLDYEQY
J: TRBJ1-2; D: NA; V: TRBV15; CDR3: APELVRSIYT
J: TRBJ2-2; D: NA; V: TRBV29-1; CDR3: SAILTGKGELF
J: TRBJ1-1; D: NA; V: TRBV29-1; CDR3: SVGRDTTNTEAF
J: TRBJ1-1; D: NA; V: TRBV19; CDR3: ASLSVGEAF
J: TRBJ2-7; D: NA; V: TRBV7-2; CDR3: ASSSTVTAYEQY
J: TRBJ2-5; D: TRBD1; V: TRBV29-1; CDR3: SVEATGGYQETQY
J: TRBJ1-1; D: TRBD1; V: TRBV7-3; CDR3: ASSQVGTEGLNTEAF
J: TRBJ2-5; D: NA; V: TRBV20-1; CDR3: SARPTQETQY
J: TRBJ1-5; D: NA; V: TRBV20-1; CDR3: SARDGAGQTNQPQH
J: TRBJ1-2; D: TRBD1; V: TRBV20-1; CDR3: SASGGLYGYT
J: TRBJ2-6; D: TRBD1; V: TRBV20-1; CDR3: SAPRDSYSGANVLT
J: TRBJ2-6; D: TRBD1; V: TRBV7-3; CDR3: ASSPLLGTGDFFPGANVLT
J: TRBJ2-7; D: TRBD1; V: TRBV10-3; CDR3: AITERQGNEQY
J: TRBJ1-5; D: NA; V: TRBV3-1; CDR3: ASSQRDQPQH
J: TRBJ1-1; D: TRBD1; V: TRBV7-6; CDR3: ASSSSGQDTEAF
J: TRBJ2-7; D: TRBD1; V: TRBV29-1; CDR3: SVEGQGYEQY
J: TRBJ2-7; D: NA; V: TRBV28; CDR3: ASSFAAGEQY
J: TRBJ2-2; D: NA; V: TRBV29-1; CDR3: SVEGESTGELF
J: NA; D: NA; V: TRBV11-2; CDR3: ASSKSPTGFGEQF
J: TRBJ1-1; D: NA; V: TRBV29-1; CDR3: SVKGRMNTEAF
J: TRBJ1-2; D: NA; V: TRBV5-1; CDR3: ASSLTGAGEGYT
J: TRBJ1-1; D: NA; V: TRBV7-2; CDR3: ASSLALPGTTEAR